Given below is one T cell receptor beta chain in context. No antigen is known for it. This sample is part of a study of graft-versus-host responses after intestinal transplantation. Study as a whole: Grafts that recipients had were multivisceral, liver-intestinal, or isolated intestinal transplants.

Study-level findings and limits: Declining HvG levels early post-transplant were linked to peak circulating GvH clone levels.

The junction had 7 bases not matched to a gene; V was cut back by 2 bases and J by 5 bases. The germline gives CDR1 MDHEN, CDR2 SYDVKM. The CDR3 runs 15 residues. TCRdb's copy holds only in-frame clones and misses some; the assay was immunoSEQ multiplex PCR. Seen here are around 100,000 clones, 85% to 95% observed once, and the top ten hold approximately 1%. The sequence derives from a human donor who was the organ donor for an intestinal transplant. Sequences were derived from unstimulated CD8+ T cells sorted from spleen or lymph node cells, sampled before transplant. The V call is TRBV28, the J call TRBJ2-7; 9 positions agree with TRBD2. CDR3 protein: CASSLRAGGINEQYF. DNA of the CDR3: TGTGCCAGCAGTTTAAGGGCGGGAGGGATCAACGAGCAGTACTTC.